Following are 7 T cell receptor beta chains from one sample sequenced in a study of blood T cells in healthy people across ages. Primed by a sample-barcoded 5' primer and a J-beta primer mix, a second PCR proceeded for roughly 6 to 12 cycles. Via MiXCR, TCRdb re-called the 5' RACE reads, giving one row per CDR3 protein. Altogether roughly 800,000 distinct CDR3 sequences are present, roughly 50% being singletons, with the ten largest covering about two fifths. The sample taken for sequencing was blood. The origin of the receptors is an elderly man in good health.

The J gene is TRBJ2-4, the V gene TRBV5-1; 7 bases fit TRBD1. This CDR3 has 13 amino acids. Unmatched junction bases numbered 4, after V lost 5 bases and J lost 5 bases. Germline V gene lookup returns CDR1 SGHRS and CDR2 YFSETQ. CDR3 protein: CASRRDRENIQYF. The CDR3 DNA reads TGCGCCAGCAGGAGGGACAGAGAAAACATTCAGTACTTC.

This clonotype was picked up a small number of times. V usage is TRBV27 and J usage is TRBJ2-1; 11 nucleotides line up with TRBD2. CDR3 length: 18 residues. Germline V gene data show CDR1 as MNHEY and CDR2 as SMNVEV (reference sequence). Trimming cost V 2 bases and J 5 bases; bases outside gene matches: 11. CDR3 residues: CASSLSLAGGASDNEQFF. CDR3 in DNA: TGTGCCAGCAGTTTAAGTCTAGCGGGAGGTGCGAGCGACAATGAGCAGTTCTTC.

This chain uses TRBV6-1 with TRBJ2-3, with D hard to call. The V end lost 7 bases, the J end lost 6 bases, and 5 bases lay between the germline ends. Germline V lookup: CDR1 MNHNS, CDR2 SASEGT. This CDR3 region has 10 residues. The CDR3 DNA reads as TGTGCCAGCAAGGCCGATACGCAGTATTTT. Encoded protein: CASKADTQYF.

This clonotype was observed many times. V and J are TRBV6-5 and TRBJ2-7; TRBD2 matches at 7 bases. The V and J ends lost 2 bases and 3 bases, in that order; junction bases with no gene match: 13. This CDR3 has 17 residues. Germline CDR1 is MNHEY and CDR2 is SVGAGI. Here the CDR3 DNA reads TGTGCCAGCAGTTACCGGCCGGTCGGGGCGGGAGACTACGAGCAGTACTTC. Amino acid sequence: CASSYRPVGAGDYEQYF.

The CDR3 DNA reads as TGTGCCGGAAGACTAGCGCGCAAGAGGACCCAGTACTTC. Translating gives CAGRLARKRTQYF. The chain recombines TRBV6-2 or TRBV6-3 with TRBJ2-7, with 8 positions matching TRBD2. With the DNA end fitting TRBJ2-5 better, the J assignment may be wrong. This CDR3 region has 13 residues. Germline loops: CDR1 MNHEY, CDR2 SVGEGT.

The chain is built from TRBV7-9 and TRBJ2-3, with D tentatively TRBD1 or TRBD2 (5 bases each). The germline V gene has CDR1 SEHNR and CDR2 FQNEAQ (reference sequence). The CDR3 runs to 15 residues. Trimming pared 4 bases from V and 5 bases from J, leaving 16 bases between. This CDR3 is CASSSGNLRGDTQYF. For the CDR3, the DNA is TGTGCCAGCAGCTCCGGGAACCTTAGGGGAGATACGCAGTATTTT.

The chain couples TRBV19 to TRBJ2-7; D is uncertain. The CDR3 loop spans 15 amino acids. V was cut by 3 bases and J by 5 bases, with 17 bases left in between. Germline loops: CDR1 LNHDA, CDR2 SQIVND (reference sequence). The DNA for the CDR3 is TGTGCCAGTAGTATCACCTCCTCCACTCCGGACGAGCAGTACTTC. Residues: CASSITSSTPDEQYF.